These 26 T cell receptor beta chains share one sample of origin, sequenced in a study of OX40 agonist ivuxolimab in advanced cancers. Repertoires were generated with immunoSEQ multiplex PCR, while TCRdb's copy carries only in-frame clones and drops some. The top ten hold approximately 1.3% of the sample, which has tens of thousands of clones, about nine tenths seen once. The sequencing here drew on CD4+ or CD8+ T cells sorted from blood, taken in a trial of the OX40 agonist ivuxolimab. These receptors all stem from an adult with an advanced solid tumor such as melanoma, head and neck, liver or kidney cancer.

J is TRBJ1-5 and V is TRBV25-1; D gene ambiguous. Germline V gene data show CDR1 as MGHDK and CDR2 as SYGVNS. Trimming removed 2 bases at V and 15 bases at J, with 11 bases between. This CDR3 region has 11 residues. This CDR3 reads CASSEGALLHF. The DNA of the CDR3 is TGTGCCAGCAGTGAAGGAGCCCTGTTGCATTTT.

The chain carries TRBV9 and TRBJ1-2; D might be TRBD1 (5 bases). The CDR3 sequence is 13 residues long. CDR1 is SGDLS, CDR2 YYNGEE, per germline. V lost 6 bases and J 2 bases, leaving 11 bases between the germline ends. In DNA, the CDR3 is TGTGCCAGCACCAGGGAAGTGAACTATGGCTACACCTTC. Residues: CASTREVNYGYTF.

The rearrangement joins TRBV4-2 to TRBJ1-2; D is ambiguous. The germline V and J ends were trimmed by 0 bases and 4 bases, with 9 bases remaining between them. The germline V gene has CDR1 LGHNA and CDR2 YNFKEQ. The CDR3 covers 14 residues. DNA for the CDR3: TGTGCCAGCAGCCAAGATCCCGGAAGCTATGGCTACACCTTC. It specifies CASSQDPGSYGYTF.

In this sample, this clone turned up a few times. The chain recombines TRBV6-5 with TRBJ1-1; 7 nucleotides line up with TRBD1. V was clipped by 6 bases and J by 1 base; unmatched bases: 8. Germline CDR1 MNHEY, CDR2 SVGAGI. This CDR3 contains 15 residues. The CDR3 is CASRKQGSKNTEAFF. The CDR3 coding sequence is TGTGCCAGCAGAAAACAGGGGTCTAAGAACACTGAAGCTTTCTTT.

The rearrangement joins TRBV7-3 to TRBJ2-6; D unresolved. The CDR3 length is 13 residues. V lost 5 bases, J lost 2 bases, and 4 bases lay in between. CDR1 SGHTA and CDR2 FQGTGA come from the germline V gene. The CDR3 sequence: CASSGPGANVLTF. Here the CDR3 DNA reads TGTGCCAGCAGCGGCCCTGGGGCCAACGTCCTGACTTTC.

The V gene is TRBV6-5, the J gene TRBJ2-7; no firm D call. Germline-derived CDR1 and CDR2 are MNHEY and SVGAGI. The CDR3 has 10 residues. V lost 10 bases and J 3 bases, leaving 7 bases between the germline ends. CDR3 nucleotides: TGTGCCACCATTGGCTACGAGCAGTACTTC. Encoded protein: CATIGYEQYF.

This chain joins TRBV29-1 and TRBJ1-3; D remains unclear. With 4 bases removed from V and 0 bases from J, the gap between germline ends came to 7 bases. From germline, CDR1 is SQVTM and CDR2 ANQGSEA. The CDR3 runs 13 residues. CDR3 nucleotides: TGCAGCGTTGTCCCCAGCTCTGGAAACACCATATATTTT. This gives the protein CSVVPSSGNTIYF.

This chain connects TRBV5-8 to TRBJ1-1; 11 bases align to TRBD1. The CDR3 consists of 15 residues. Unmatched junction bases numbered 6, after V lost 4 bases and J lost 4 bases. Germline V gene lookup returns CDR1 SGHTS and CDR2 YDEGEE. As DNA, the CDR3 is TGTGCCAGCAGCCCGGGACAGGGGGTCGGCACTGAAGCTTTCTTT. As protein: CASSPGQGVGTEAFF.

The chain employs TRBV2 and TRBJ1-4; TRBD1 might be the D (5 bases). This CDR3 spans 13 amino acids. Trimming took off 4 bases at V and 7 bases at J, with 10 bases between the two ends. The germline CDR1 and CDR2 sequences are SNHLY and FYNNEI. The chain's CDR3 is CASSVGPLEKLFF. CDR3 in DNA: TGTGCCAGCAGTGTGGGGCCTCTTGAAAAACTGTTTTTT.

This clone has more than one count but fewer than ten. The V call is TRBV10-1, the J call TRBJ1-1; D is undetermined. From germline, CDR1 is WNHNN and CDR2 SYGVQD (reference sequence). Deletions cut 0 bases from V and 2 bases from J, with 4 bases between. CDR3 length: 13 amino acids. Written as DNA, the CDR3 is TGCGCCAGCAGTGAGTCAGGAAACACTGAAGCTTTCTTT. Amino acid sequence: CASSESGNTEAFF.

J is TRBJ1-5 and V is TRBV6-6; D gene unclear. Germline CDR1 MNHNY, CDR2 SVGAGI (reference sequence). The germline V and J ends were trimmed by 6 bases and 5 bases, with 11 bases remaining between them. CDR3 length: 13 amino acids. CDR3 nucleotide sequence: TGTGCCAGCAGGCCCTTTGCCGATCAGCCCCAGCATTTT. Translating gives CASRPFADQPQHF.

CDR3 region: CASRPQGASKETQYF. CDR3 nucleotides: TGTGCCAGCAGACCACAGGGGGCATCGAAAGAGACCCAGTACTTC. The chain combines TRBV7-9 with TRBJ2-5; TRBD1 matches at 9 bases. The CDR3 length is 15 residues. Germline CDR1 is SEHNR and CDR2 is FQNEAQ (reference sequence). After removal of 6 bases from V and 3 bases from J, the junction contained 8 bases not matched to a gene.

This clone was counted only a few times. This chain connects TRBV19 to TRBJ2-6; tentatively, D is TRBD2 (6 bases). V gave up 3 bases and J gave up 2 bases, with 8 bases separating them. CDR3 size: 15 residues. Germline V gene sequence: CDR1 LNHDA, CDR2 SQIVND (reference sequence). The CDR3 coding sequence is TGTGCCAGTAGTATGGAGGGTACTGGGGCCAACGTCCTGACTTTC. This codes for CASSMEGTGANVLTF.

The V call is TRBV11-2, the J call TRBJ2-1; D is perhaps TRBD2 (5 bases). Germline CDR1 and CDR2: SGHAT and FQNNGV. V lost 4 bases and J 5 bases, leaving 21 bases between the germline ends. The CDR3 runs to 17 residues. In nucleotides, the CDR3 is TGTGCCAGCAGCTGGAGGCTACCAACCACAACCCACAATGAGCAGTTCTTC. It specifies CASSWRLPTTTHNEQFF.

This chain uses TRBV19 with TRBJ1-1; D is undetermined. CDR3 length: 13 residues. CDR1 is LNHDA and CDR2 is SQIVND in the germline V gene (reference sequence). With 8 bases removed from V and 0 bases from J, the gap between germline ends came to 10 bases. The CDR3 nucleotides read TGTGCCAGTGGCCTGATGATGAACACTGAAGCTTTCTTT. Protein: CASGLMMNTEAFF.

The chain has TRBV4-1 and TRBJ1-1, with 9 nucleotides matching TRBD1. The CDR3 spans 18 residues. Trimming cost V 4 bases and J 0 bases; bases outside gene matches: 12. From germline, CDR1 is MGHRA and CDR2 YSYEKL. CDR3 in amino acids: CASSRGQGPLSMNTEAFF. CDR3 nucleotides: TGCGCCAGCAGCCGCGGACAGGGGCCGCTATCCATGAACACTGAAGCTTTCTTT.

This chain links TRBV2 with TRBJ1-1, with no clear D. Germline assignment: CDR1 SNHLY and CDR2 FYNNEI. V dropped 8 bases and J dropped 6 bases, with 13 bases sitting between them. The CDR3 totals 12 residues. CDR3 loop: CASGWRESEAFF. The CDR3, as DNA: TGTGCCAGCGGGTGGCGAGAATCTGAAGCTTTCTTT.

The gene calls are TRBV5-3 and TRBJ2-2, with D perhaps TRBD1 (5 bases). TRBV5-3 is an ORF, and what it does is uncertain. Trimming took 0 bases from V and 4 from J, leaving 10 bases between them. The length of the CDR3 is 15 residues. The CDR3 DNA sequence: TGTGCCAGAAGCTTGGCTCAGGGATGCACCGGGGAGCTGTTTTTT. Protein sequence: CARSLAQGCTGELFF.

There are a few counts of this clone. This chain joins TRBV4-2 and TRBJ2-4; D gene unclear. This CDR3 contains 17 residues. Germline CDR1 is LGHNA and CDR2 is YNFKEQ. V lost 1 base to trimming and J lost 0 bases, with 13 bases between them. DNA of the CDR3: TGTGCCAGCAGCCAAGCATCCGGGCCTATAGCCAAAAACATTCAGTACTTC. Amino acid sequence: CASSQASGPIAKNIQYF.

This clone has just a few counts. Within the sample, other DNA sequences also encode this same CDR3. The V call is TRBV28, the J call TRBJ2-6; TRBD1 matches 7 bases. The CDR3 is 15 amino acids. With V trimmed by 5 bases and J by 1 base, 2 bases remained unmatched. The germline V gene encodes CDR1 MDHEN and CDR2 SYDVKM. CDR3 DNA sequence: TGTGCCAGCAGTCCAGGGGGTTCTGGGGCCAACGTCCTGACTTTC. Protein product: CASSPGGSGANVLTF.

This clone was seen a handful of times. The chain uses TRBV9 and TRBJ1-3; D not resolved. This CDR3 region has 16 residues. The ends were cut back, 0 bases at V and 2 bases at J, with 12 bases in the middle. CDR1 and CDR2 (germline): SGDLS, YYNGEE. The CDR3 coding sequence is TGTGCCAGCAGCGTAGAGCGGGGTACGACTGGAAACACCATATATTTT. This codes for CASSVERGTTGNTIYF.

V gene TRBV7-3 combines with J gene TRBJ2-4, with D maybe TRBD2 (6 bases). The V end lost 2 bases, the J end lost 6 bases, and 11 bases lay between the germline ends. Germline V lookup: CDR1 SGHTA, CDR2 FQGTGA. The CDR3 covers 14 residues. The CDR3 is CASSLGPGGNIQYF. DNA of the CDR3: TGTGCCAGCAGCTTAGGACCCGGGGGAAACATTCAGTACTTC.

The rearrangement uses TRBV18 and TRBJ2-3; possibly TRBD1 for D (7 bases). Germline values: CDR1 KGHSH, CDR2 LQKENI. Trimming took off 10 bases at V and 2 bases at J, with 13 bases between the two ends. This CDR3 has 13 residues. The CDR3 reads CATTGEVTDTQYF. CDR3 DNA sequence: TGTGCCACAACAGGGGAGGTCACAGATACGCAGTATTTT.

This chain joins TRBV4-1 and TRBJ2-7; D assignment may be TRBD1 or TRBD2 (6 bases each). In germline, CDR1 is MGHRA, CDR2 YSYEKL. Deletions cut 3 bases from V and 2 bases from J, with 17 bases between. The CDR3 runs 16 residues. The CDR3 spells CASSQARGERTYEQYF. In DNA form, the CDR3 reads TGCGCCAGCAGCCAGGCTAGGGGGGAACGGACCTACGAGCAGTACTTC.

The chain joins TRBV10-1 to TRBJ2-1, with a tentative D call TRBD1 (6 bases). CDR3 length: 16 amino acids. Trimming took 3 bases from V and 2 from J, leaving 14 bases between them. The germline gives CDR1 WNHNN, CDR2 SYGVQD (reference sequence). CDR3 residues: CASSDSGTSTYNEQFF. CDR3 coding DNA: TGCGCCAGCAGTGACTCCGGGACATCCACCTACAATGAGCAGTTCTTC.

The chain carries TRBV28 and TRBJ2-3; 12 bases are a match to TRBD1. This CDR3 is 16 amino acids long. Per the germline V gene, CDR1 is MDHEN and CDR2 is SYDVKM. Trimming removed 6 bases from V and 7 bases from J; junction bases left unmatched: 11. The CDR3 loop reads CASRGTGGENPYTQYF. For the CDR3, the DNA is TGTGCCAGCAGGGGGACAGGGGGCGAGAACCCCTATACGCAGTATTTT.